A single sample is the source of the 20 T cell receptor beta chains below, sequenced in a study of T cell repertoires in cytomegalovirus infection. TCRdb fed the reads into MiXCR, producing one record per CDR3 protein. The sample gives 150,000 or so distinct CDR3 sequences, more than 30% of which show up once; around 50% is in the top ten. Their antigen targets remain unknown. The material was CD8+ T cells from cultured PBMCs, obtained from culture after CMV antigen stimulation. The receptors derive from a human donor in good health (CMV status not recorded). Some clones in this sample may be carry-over from other donors' samples.

This clonotype occurred many times. The chain employs TRBV20-1 and TRBJ1-1, with a possible D match to TRBD1 (5 bases). The germline V gene encodes CDR1 DFQATT and CDR2 SNEGSKA (reference sequence). The CDR3 has 11 residues. V was cut by 3 bases and J by 8 bases, with 10 bases left in between. The CDR3 protein is CSASRDGEAFF. CDR3 nucleotides: TGCAGTGCTAGTCGGGACGGCGAAGCTTTCTTT.

This chain's CDR3 is CASVTGTSGNTIYF. The CDR3 DNA follows: TGTGCCAGCGTGACAGGAACCTCTGGAAACACCATATATTTT. V is TRBV7-9 and J is TRBJ1-3; D possibly corresponds to TRBD1 (6 bases). Trimming pared 8 bases from V and 0 bases from J, leaving 11 bases between. CDR1 and CDR2 (germline): SEHNR, FQNEAQ (reference sequence). This CDR3 contains 14 residues.

This clonotype appeared once. The V call is TRBV4-2, the J call TRBJ2-3; 12 positions agree with TRBD1. The CDR3 is 17 amino acids. The junction had 10 bases not matched to a gene; V was cut back by 5 bases and J by 4 bases. The germline V gene has CDR1 LGHNA and CDR2 YNFKEQ. In DNA form, the CDR3 reads TGTGCCAGCAGCTCTCTTCCGGGACAGGGGGCTTCAGATACGCAGTATTTT. It is translated as CASSSLPGQGASDTQYF.

This clonotype was counted at least ten times. The gene calls are TRBV5-4 and TRBJ2-3; 11 bases are shared with TRBD2. The germline CDR1 and CDR2 sequences are SGHNT and YYREEE (reference sequence). J was trimmed by 0 bases and V by 4 bases; bases with no gene match: 4. The CDR3 covers 16 residues. The CDR3 DNA is TGTGCCAGCAGCCCTGGACTAGCGGGTAGCACAGATACGCAGTATTTT. Its translation: CASSPGLAGSTDTQYF.

This clonotype was seen many times. This chain uses TRBV5-1 with TRBJ2-1, with D possibly being TRBD1 (6 bases). V shed 0 bases and J shed 6 bases, with 13 bases lying between them. Germline-derived CDR1 and CDR2 are SGHRS and YFSETQ. CDR3 size: 15 residues. The CDR3 reads CASSLGGRGSNEQFF. The CDR3 DNA sequence: TGCGCCAGCAGCTTGGGGGGCAGGGGTAGCAATGAGCAGTTCTTC.

Of note for this clonotype: Germline and junction disagree at one end, which may indicate a read error. The CDR3: CASGLNSADGHTF. The DNA of the CDR3 is TGTGCTAGTGGTTTAAATTCGGCCGATGGCCACACCTTC. The genes are TRBV12-5 and TRBJ1-2; D is undetermined. There are 13 residues in the CDR3. Germline values: CDR1 LGHNT, CDR2 FRNRAP. The whole variable domain, remainder taken from reference TRBV12-5 and TRBJ1-2, is DARVTQTPRHKVTEMGQEVTMRCQPILGHNTVFWYRQTMMQGLELLAYFRNRAPLDDSGMPKDRFSAEMPDATLATLKIQPSEPRDSAVYFCASGLNSADGHTFGSGTRLTVV.

As concerns this clonotype: Its ends do not fully match the called genes, so a read error is possible. V gene TRBV6-5 combines with J gene TRBJ2-2; 7 nucleotides align to TRBD2. The CDR3 runs to 16 residues. Germline lookup yields CDR1 MNHEY and CDR2 SVGAGI. CDR3 DNA: TGTGCCAGCAGTAGAGGACTAGACGCGAACACCGAGGAGCTGTTTTTT. Translation: CASSRGLDANTEELFF.

This chain uses TRBV6-2 or TRBV6-3 with TRBJ1-6; perhaps TRBD1 as D (6 bases). Looked up from germline, CDR1 is MNHEY and CDR2 is SVGEGT. Trimming removed 8 bases from V and 10 bases from J, with 21 bases in between. The CDR3 sequence is 15 residues long. The DNA of the CDR3 is TGTGCCAGCTTCGGGGGCCGTGTAATCCGGTCACCCCTCCACTTT. Translated, it gives CASFGGRVIRSPLHF.

The chain employs TRBV7-9 and TRBJ2-7, with D tentatively TRBD1 or TRBD2 (5 bases each). V gave up 1 base and J gave up 3 bases, with 22 bases separating them. CDR1 and CDR2 (germline): SEHNR, FQNEAQ (reference sequence). The CDR3 sequence is 18 residues long. The CDR3 region is CASSLVSCGWDRCYEQYF. The CDR3 DNA reads as TGTGCCAGCAGCTTAGTGTCGTGTGGGTGGGACCGTTGCTACGAGCAGTACTTC. Filled out from reference TRBV7-9 and TRBJ2-7, the complete variable domain reads DTGVSQNPRHKITKRGQNVTFRCDPISEHNRLYWYRQTLGQGPEFLTYFQNEAQLEKSRLLSDRFSAERPKGSFSTLEIQRTEQGDSAMYLCASSLVSCGWDRCYEQYFGPGTRLTVT.

Ten or more counts support this clonotype. V usage is TRBV6-1 and J usage is TRBJ2-2; unclear D gene. The V end lost 6 bases, the J end lost 5 bases, and 10 bases lay between the germline ends. There are 13 residues in the CDR3. Germline V CDR1 and CDR2: MNHNS, SASEGT. Written as DNA, the CDR3 is TGTGCCAGCAGCCCGACCACGACCGGGGAGCTGTTTTTT. It yields the protein CASSPTTTGELFF.

This clonotype appeared a few times. This rearrangement joins TRBV7-2 to TRBJ2-1; D is undetermined. Germline CDR1 reads SGHTA; CDR2 reads FQGNSA. This CDR3 contains 12 residues. The V end was cut by 0 bases, the J end by 9 bases, with 6 bases between. The CDR3 spells CASSLAFLEQFF. The CDR3 DNA is TGTGCCAGCAGCTTAGCGTTCCTTGAGCAGTTCTTC.

V gene TRBV6-5 combines with J gene TRBJ2-2; D is uncertain. The germline V gene has CDR1 MNHEY and CDR2 SVGAGI. V shed 0 bases and J shed 6 bases, with 11 bases lying between them. This CDR3 spans 15 amino acids. The CDR3 region is CASSYSFPGSGELFF. CDR3 sequence (DNA): TGTGCCAGCAGTTACTCGTTTCCCGGATCCGGGGAGCTGTTTTTT.

This clonotype has just a few counts. Since a much larger clone is just one base distant, this may be a read error. The chain carries TRBV12-3 or TRBV12-4 and TRBJ2-1; D gene unclear. Trimming stripped 6 bases from V and 1 base from J, with 7 bases between. The CDR3 has 13 residues. CDR3 sequence reads: CASSFASYNEQFF. In nucleotides, the CDR3 is TGTGCCAGCAGCTTCGCGTCCTACAATGAGCAGTTCTTC.

The chain has TRBV3-1 and TRBJ1-6; D unclear. The CDR3 consists of 15 residues. CDR1 is LGHDT, CDR2 YNNKEL, per germline (reference sequence). The V end was cut by 8 bases, the J end by 0 bases, with 11 bases between. CDR3 DNA: TGTGCCAGCTGCGGGGAAGGCTCCTATAATTCACCCCTCCACTTT. Its translation: CASCGEGSYNSPLHF.

The chain has TRBV29-1 and TRBJ2-4; D is possibly TRBD1 (6 bases). The V and J ends lost 6 bases and 1 base respectively, with 10 bases between them. CDR1 and CDR2 from the germline V gene are SQVTM and ANQGSEA. The length of the CDR3 is 13 residues. CDR3: CSVVTGAKNIQYF. The CDR3 coding sequence is TGCAGCGTCGTCACAGGGGCCAAAAACATTCAGTACTTC.

This clonotype was seen many times. J is TRBJ2-3 and V is TRBV7-6; 8 bases are a match to TRBD2. The length of the CDR3 is 15 residues. In germline, CDR1 is SGHVS, CDR2 FNYEAQ. V dropped 5 bases and J dropped 4; count of bases not matched to a gene: 8. The CDR3 region has the DNA TGTGCCAGCAGCCCTGGCGGGGGGTACTCAGATACGCAGTATTTT. Its translation is CASSPGGGYSDTQYF.

Here the CDR3 reads CASSPTRTGPDRSMNTEAFF. The CDR3 DNA reads as TGTGCCAGCAGCCCGACCCGGACAGGGCCGGATCGCTCCATGAACACTGAAGCTTTCTTT. The chain has TRBV5-4 and TRBJ1-1; 8 bases are a match to TRBD1. The CDR3 runs to 20 residues. Unmatched junction bases numbered 20, after V lost 4 bases and J lost 0 bases. Germline CDR1 and CDR2: SGHNT and YYREEE (reference sequence).

V gene TRBV19 combines with J gene TRBJ1-5; 11 bases fit TRBD1. Germline V gene sequence: CDR1 LNHDA, CDR2 SQIVND (reference sequence). The CDR3 is 15 amino acids. J was trimmed by 6 bases and V by 8 bases; bases with no gene match: 9. In DNA, the CDR3 is TGTGCCAGTTGGACAGGGGGCGGTATCGGTCAGCCCCAGCATTTT. Translation gives CASWTGGGIGQPQHF.

V usage is TRBV6-5 and J usage is TRBJ1-2; 9 bases are shared with TRBD1. The CDR3 loop spans 14 amino acids. The ends lost 6 bases at V and 3 bases at J; junction bases unmatched: 5. Germline assignment: CDR1 MNHEY and CDR2 SVGAGI. As DNA, the CDR3 is TGTGCCAGCAGGAGGACAGGGGATTACTATGGCTACACCTTC. This sequence encodes CASRRTGDYYGYTF.

This clonotype was seen a few times. The genes are TRBV4-1 and TRBJ2-7, with D perhaps matching TRBD2 (6 bases). Between the trimmed V and J ends, which lost 1 base and 0 bases, there was a span of 10 bases. This CDR3 has 15 residues. Looked up from germline, CDR1 is MGHRA and CDR2 is YSYEKL. In nucleotides, the CDR3 is TGCGCCAGCAGCCAAGGGAGGGCAGCCTCCTACGAGCAGTACTTC. Its translation: CASSQGRAASYEQYF.